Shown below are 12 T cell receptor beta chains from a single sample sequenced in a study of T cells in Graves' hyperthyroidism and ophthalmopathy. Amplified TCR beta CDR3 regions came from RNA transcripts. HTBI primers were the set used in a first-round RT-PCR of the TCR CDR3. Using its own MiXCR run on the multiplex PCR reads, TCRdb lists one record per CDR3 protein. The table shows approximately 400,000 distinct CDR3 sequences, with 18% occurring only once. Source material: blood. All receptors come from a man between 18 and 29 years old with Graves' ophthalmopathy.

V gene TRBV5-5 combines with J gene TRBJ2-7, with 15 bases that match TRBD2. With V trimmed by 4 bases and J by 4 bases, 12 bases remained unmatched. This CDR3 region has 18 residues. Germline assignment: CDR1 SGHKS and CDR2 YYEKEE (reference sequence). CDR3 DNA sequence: TGTGCCAGCAGCCAGTCGGGACTAGCGGGGGGACGAGGATACGAGCAGTACTTC. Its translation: CASSQSGLAGGRGYEQYF. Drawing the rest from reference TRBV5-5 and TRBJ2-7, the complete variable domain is DAGVTQSPTHLIKTRGQQVTLRCSPISGHKSVSWYQQVLGQGPQFIFQYYEKEERGRGNFPDRFSARQFPNYSSELNVNALLLGDSALYLCASSQSGLAGGRGYEQYFGPGTRLTVT.

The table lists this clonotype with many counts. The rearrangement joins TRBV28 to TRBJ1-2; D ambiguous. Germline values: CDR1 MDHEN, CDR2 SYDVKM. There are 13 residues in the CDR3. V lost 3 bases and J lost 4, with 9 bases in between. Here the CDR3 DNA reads TGTGCCAGCAGTTTCTGGGCGGGCTATGGCTACACCTTC. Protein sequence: CASSFWAGYGYTF.

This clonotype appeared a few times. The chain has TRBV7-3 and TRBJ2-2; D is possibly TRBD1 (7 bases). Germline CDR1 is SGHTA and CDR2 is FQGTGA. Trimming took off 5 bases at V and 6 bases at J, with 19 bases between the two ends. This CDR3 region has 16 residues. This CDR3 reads CASSTRRATGAGELFF. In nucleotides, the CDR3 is TGTGCCAGCAGCACCAGGAGGGCTACAGGGGCCGGGGAGCTGTTTTTT.

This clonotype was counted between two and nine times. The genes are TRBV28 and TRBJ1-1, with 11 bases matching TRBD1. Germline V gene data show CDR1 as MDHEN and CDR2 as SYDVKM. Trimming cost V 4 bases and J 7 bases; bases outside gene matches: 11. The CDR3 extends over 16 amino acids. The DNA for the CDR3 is TGTGCCAGCAGTTCCGGACAGGGGGCGCGTATAGGTGAAGCTTTCTTT. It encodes CASSSGQGARIGEAFF.

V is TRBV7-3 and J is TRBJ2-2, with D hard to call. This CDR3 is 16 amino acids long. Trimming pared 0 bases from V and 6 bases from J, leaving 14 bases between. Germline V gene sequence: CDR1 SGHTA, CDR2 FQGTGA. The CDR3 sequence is CASSLTPASVPGELFF. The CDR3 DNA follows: TGTGCCAGCAGCTTAACACCAGCGTCAGTTCCCGGGGAGCTGTTTTTT.

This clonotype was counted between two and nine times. The CDR3 sequence is CASSSWGSGETQYF. In DNA form, the CDR3 reads TGTGCCAGCAGTTCCTGGGGTAGTGGAGAGACCCAGTACTTC. The gene calls are TRBV9 and TRBJ2-5; D gene ambiguous. V was pared by 5 bases and J by 4 bases, with 15 bases between. Germline V lookup: CDR1 SGDLS, CDR2 YYNGEE. The CDR3 length is 14 residues. The variable domain in full, completed from reference TRBV9 and TRBJ2-5, reads DSGVTQTPKHLITATGQRVTLRCSPRSGDLSVYWYQQSLDQGLQFLIQYYNGEERAKGNILERFSAQQFPDLHSELNLSSLELGDSALYFCASSSWGSGETQYFGPGTRLLVL.

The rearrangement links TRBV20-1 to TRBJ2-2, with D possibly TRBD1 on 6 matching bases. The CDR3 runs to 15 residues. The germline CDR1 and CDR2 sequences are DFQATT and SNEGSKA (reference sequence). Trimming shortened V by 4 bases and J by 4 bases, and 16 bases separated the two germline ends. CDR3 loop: CSAIGGRRGTGELFF. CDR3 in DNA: TGCAGTGCTATTGGGGGCCGCCGGGGCACCGGGGAGCTGTTTTTT.

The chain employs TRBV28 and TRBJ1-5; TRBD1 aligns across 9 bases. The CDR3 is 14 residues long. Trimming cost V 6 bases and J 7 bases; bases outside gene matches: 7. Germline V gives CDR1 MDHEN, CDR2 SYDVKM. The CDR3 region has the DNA TGTGCCAGCAGCCGCACAGGGGGCCAGCAGCCCCAGCATTTT. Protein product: CASSRTGGQQPQHF.

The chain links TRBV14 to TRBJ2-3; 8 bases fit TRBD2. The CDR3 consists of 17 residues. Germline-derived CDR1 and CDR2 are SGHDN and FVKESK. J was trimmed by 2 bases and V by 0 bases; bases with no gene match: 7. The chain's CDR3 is CASSQDWSGGHTDTQYF. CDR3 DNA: TGTGCCAGCAGCCAAGATTGGAGCGGGGGACACACAGATACGCAGTATTTT.

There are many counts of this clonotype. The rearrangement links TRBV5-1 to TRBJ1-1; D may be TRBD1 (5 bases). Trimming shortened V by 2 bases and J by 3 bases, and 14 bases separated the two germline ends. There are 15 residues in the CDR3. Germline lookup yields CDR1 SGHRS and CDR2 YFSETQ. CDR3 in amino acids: CASSLLTAGDTEAFF. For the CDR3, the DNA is TGCGCCAGCAGCTTACTGACAGCCGGAGACACTGAAGCTTTCTTT.

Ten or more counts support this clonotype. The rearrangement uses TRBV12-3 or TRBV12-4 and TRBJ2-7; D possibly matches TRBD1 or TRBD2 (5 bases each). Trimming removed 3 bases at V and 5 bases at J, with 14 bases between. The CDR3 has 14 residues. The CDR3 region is CASSFGTEIDEQYF. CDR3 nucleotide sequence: TGTGCCAGCAGTTTTGGGACGGAGATCGACGAGCAGTACTTC.

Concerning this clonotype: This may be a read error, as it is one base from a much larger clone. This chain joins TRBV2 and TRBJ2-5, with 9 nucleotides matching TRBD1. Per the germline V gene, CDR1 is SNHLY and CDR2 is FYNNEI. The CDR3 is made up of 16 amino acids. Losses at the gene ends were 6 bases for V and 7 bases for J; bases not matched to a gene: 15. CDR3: CASRGSGTGTRGTQYF. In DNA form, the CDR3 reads TGTGCCAGCAGAGGTTCCGGGACAGGGACACGAGGGACCCAGTACTTC.